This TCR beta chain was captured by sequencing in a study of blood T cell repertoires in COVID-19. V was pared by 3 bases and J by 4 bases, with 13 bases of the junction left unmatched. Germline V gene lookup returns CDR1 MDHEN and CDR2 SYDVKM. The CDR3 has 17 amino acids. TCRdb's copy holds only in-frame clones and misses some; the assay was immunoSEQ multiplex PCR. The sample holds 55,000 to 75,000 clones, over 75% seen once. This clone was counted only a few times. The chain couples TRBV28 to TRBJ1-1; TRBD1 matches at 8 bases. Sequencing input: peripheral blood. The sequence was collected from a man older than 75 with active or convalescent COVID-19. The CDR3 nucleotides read TGTGCCAGCAGTTTGGTGGTTGTGGACAGGGCAGGCACTGAAGCTTTCTTT. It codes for CASSLVVVDRAGTEAFF.